This TCR beta chain was captured by sequencing in a study of Graves' ophthalmopathy and Graves' hyperthyroidism. A word on this clonotype: Its antigen is unknown.

Serum thyroxine and TRAb, along with clinical symptoms, thyroid ultrasound and orbital computed tomography, were what diagnosis relied on. General observations from the study: Ophthalmopathy progression predictions by the model showed approximately 75% specificity and approximately 67% sensitivity.

Scientists amplified the TCR beta CDR3 regions from RNA transcripts. HTBI-primed first-round RT-PCR preceded second-round multiplex PCR. TCRdb re-called the multiplex PCR reads through MiXCR, storing one row per CDR3 protein. The top ten hold around 10% of the sample, which has roughly 1.1 million distinct CDR3 sequences, about two fifths seen once. Sequencing was carried out using peripheral blood or thyroid tissue (not recorded which). The sequence was collected from an adult man with Graves' hyperthyroidism.

DNA for the CDR3: TGCAGTGCTAGAGTCGGCCCGGGATTGAAGCCCCAGCATTTT. It encodes CSARVGPGLKPQHF. This chain links TRBV20-1 with TRBJ1-5; D is unresolved. The V end was cut by 1 base, the J end by 8 bases, with 15 bases between. This CDR3 has 14 amino acids. In germline, CDR1 is DFQATT, CDR2 SNEGSKA (reference sequence).